This T cell receptor (beta chain) came from a study of cytomegalovirus exposure and HLA in healthy donors. Study summary: In a later analysis, the approximately 110 validation repertoires were reported to have used the same platform as the roughly 700 first-cohort repertoires. Study-wide results and limits: Most observed TCR sequences were rare, whereas some public TCRs were detected in many donors. Reports showed the classifier diagnosing cytomegalovirus status with high specificity and sensitivity.

The donors were members of the validation cohort comprising over 90 subjects, separate from the roughly 690-subject first cohort. Points on this clone: No antigen is known for it.

Data came from immunoSEQ multiplex PCR; TCRdb stores just in-frame clones and leaves some out. The sample lists approximately 46,000 clones, 85% to 95% occurring once. The sequencing sample was made of PBMCs. The sequence came from a man aged 18 to 35 in good health and CMV-seronegative.

This CDR3 is CAWSVRGLVGPEQYF. The CDR3 nucleotides read TGTGCCTGGAGTGTAAGGGGGCTCGTCGGACCCGAGCAGTACTTC. The J gene is TRBJ2-7, the V gene TRBV30, with 7 bases identical to TRBD1. Trimming removed 0 bases from V and 6 bases from J; junction bases left unmatched: 11. The germline gives CDR1 GTSNPN, CDR2 SVGIG (reference sequence). The CDR3 contains 15 residues.